Presented here are 12 T cell receptor beta chains from one specimen sequenced in a study of CD8 T cells in Susac syndrome. Random-hexamer reverse transcription was applied to roughly 0.5 to 1 ug RNA. Via MiXCR, TCRdb re-called the immunoSEQ multiplex PCR reads, giving one row per CDR3 protein. The sample has 55,000 to 85,000 distinct CDR3 sequences; 96% are singletons. The specimen sequenced was CD4+ T cells from PBMCs. Receptors were obtained from a human donor with multiple sclerosis.

J is TRBJ1-6 and V is TRBV12-3 or TRBV12-4, with TRBD1 as a possible D gene (6 bases). Trimming shortened V by 4 bases and J by 5 bases, and 9 bases separated the two germline ends. This CDR3 is 14 amino acids long. CDR3 nucleotides: TGTGCCAGCAGTTGGGGGACACATAATTCACCCCTCCACTTT. This translates into CASSWGTHNSPLHF.

The gene calls are TRBV7-3 and TRBJ1-6, with D perhaps matching TRBD1 (6 bases). The CDR3 consists of 13 residues. CDR1 is SGHTA and CDR2 is FQGTGA in the germline V gene. Trimming stripped 5 bases from V and 9 bases from J, with 11 bases between. The CDR3 DNA reads as TGTGCCAGCAGCCTCCACAGGGTTTCACCCCTCCACTTT. Its protein is CASSLHRVSPLHF.

V gene TRBV20-1 combines with J gene TRBJ2-3; maybe TRBD1 (6 bases). V was cut by 5 bases and J by 2 bases, with 11 bases left in between. CDR1 and CDR2 (germline): DFQATT, SNEGSKA (reference sequence). CDR3 size: 13 residues. CDR3 coding DNA: TGCAGTGCTGGTGACAGGTCCACAGATACGCAGTATTTT. Its protein is CSAGDRSTDTQYF.

CDR3 sequence (DNA): TGTGCCAGTGTAGACAGGGGGTCTTCAGATACGCAGTATTTT. Translated, it gives CASVDRGSSDTQYF. The chain couples TRBV19 to TRBJ2-3, with 9 bases fitting TRBD1. The CDR3 runs to 14 residues. Trimming took 8 bases from V and 4 from J; bases not matched to a gene: 7. From germline, CDR1 is LNHDA and CDR2 SQIVND (reference sequence).

The chain uses TRBV7-3 and TRBJ2-4; D perhaps matches TRBD2 (5 bases). Trimming stripped 2 bases from V and 0 bases from J, with 17 bases between. CDR3 length: 18 residues. The germline CDR1 and CDR2 sequences are SGHTA and FQGTGA. The CDR3: CASSLLLRADLAKNIQYF. CDR3 in DNA: TGTGCCAGCAGCTTACTTTTGAGGGCAGACCTAGCCAAAAACATTCAGTACTTC. The full variable domain, completed using reference TRBV7-3 and TRBJ2-4, is GAGVSQTPSNKVTEKGKYVELRCDPISGHTALYWYRQSLGQGPEFLIYFQGTGAADDSGLPNDRFFAVRPEGSVSTLKIQRTERGDSAVYLCASSLLLRADLAKNIQYFGAGTRLSVL.

The V gene is TRBV28, the J gene TRBJ2-7, with 7 positions matching TRBD2. The germline gives CDR1 MDHEN, CDR2 SYDVKM. The length of the CDR3 is 14 residues. V trimming: 5 bases; J trimming: 7 bases; junction bases outside the gene matches: 11. CDR3 residues: CASSGLAGVGEQYF. The CDR3 nucleotides read TGTGCCAGCAGTGGTCTCGCGGGGGTTGGTGAGCAGTACTTC.

V is TRBV18 and J is TRBJ1-6; tentative D call: TRBD1 (6 bases). V was clipped by 6 bases and J by 7 bases, with 16 bases between them. Germline lookup yields CDR1 KGHSH and CDR2 LQKENI. This CDR3 has 15 residues. The CDR3 bases are TGTGCCAGCTCCCCAGGGGTAGGCGGGAATTCACCCCTCCACTTT. Protein: CASSPGVGGNSPLHF.

V is TRBV20-1 and J is TRBJ1-5; weak D call: TRBD1 (5 bases). V lost 4 bases to trimming and J lost 0 bases, with 7 bases between them. From germline, CDR1 is DFQATT and CDR2 SNEGSKA (reference sequence). This CDR3 comprises 13 residues. CDR3 sequence: CSATGYSNQPQHF. The CDR3 nucleotides read TGCAGTGCTACAGGGTATAGCAATCAGCCCCAGCATTTT.

The chain couples TRBV7-8 to TRBJ2-5, with D tentatively TRBD2 (5 bases). CDR1 is SGHVS, CDR2 FQNEAQ, per germline. V lost 2 bases and J lost 5, with 12 bases in between. This CDR3 has 14 amino acids. The CDR3 loop is CASSLIRGEETQYF. The CDR3 DNA follows: TGTGCCAGCAGCTTAATCCGTGGGGAGGAGACCCAGTACTTC.

The chain employs TRBV29-1 and TRBJ2-7; no clear D gene. The CDR3 loop spans 12 amino acids. The V end was cut by 3 bases, the J end by 2 bases, with 8 bases between. The germline V gene has CDR1 SQVTM and CDR2 ANQGSEA. The CDR3 DNA reads TGCAGCGTTGAGACAAGCACCTACGAGCAGTACTTC. It codes for CSVETSTYEQYF.

The J gene is TRBJ2-1, the V gene TRBV12-3 or TRBV12-4, with D maybe TRBD1 (6 bases). This CDR3 contains 15 residues. The V end was cut by 3 bases, the J end by 6 bases, with 15 bases between. CDR3 in DNA: TGTGCCAGCAGTTTCCATCGACAGGATCGCAATGAGCAGTTCTTC. It specifies CASSFHRQDRNEQFF.

The rearrangement joins TRBV5-1 to TRBJ2-3, with D possibly called TRBD1 or TRBD2 (5 bases each). Germline V gene sequence: CDR1 SGHRS, CDR2 YFSETQ. V lost 4 bases and J lost 0, with 9 bases in between. This CDR3 has 14 amino acids. The CDR3 spells CASSLGRSTDTQYF. DNA for the CDR3: TGCGCCAGCAGCCTGGGACGGAGCACAGATACGCAGTATTTT.